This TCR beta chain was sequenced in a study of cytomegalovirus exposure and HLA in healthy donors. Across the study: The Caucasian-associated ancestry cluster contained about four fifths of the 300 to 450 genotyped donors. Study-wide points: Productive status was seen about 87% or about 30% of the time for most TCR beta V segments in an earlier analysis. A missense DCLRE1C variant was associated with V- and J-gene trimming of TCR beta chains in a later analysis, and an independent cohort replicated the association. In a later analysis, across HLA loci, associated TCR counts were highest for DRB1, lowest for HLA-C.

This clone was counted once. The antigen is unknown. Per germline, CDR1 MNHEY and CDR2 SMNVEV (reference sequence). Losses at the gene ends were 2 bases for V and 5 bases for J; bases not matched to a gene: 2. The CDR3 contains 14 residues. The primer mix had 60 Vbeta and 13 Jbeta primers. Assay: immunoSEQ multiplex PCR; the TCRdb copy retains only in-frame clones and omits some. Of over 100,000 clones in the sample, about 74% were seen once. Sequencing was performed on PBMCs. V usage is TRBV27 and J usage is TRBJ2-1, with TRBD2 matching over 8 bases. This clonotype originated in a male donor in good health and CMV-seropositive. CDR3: CASSLRLAHNEQFF. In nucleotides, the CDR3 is TGTGCCAGCAGTTTACGACTAGCGCACAATGAGCAGTTCTTC.